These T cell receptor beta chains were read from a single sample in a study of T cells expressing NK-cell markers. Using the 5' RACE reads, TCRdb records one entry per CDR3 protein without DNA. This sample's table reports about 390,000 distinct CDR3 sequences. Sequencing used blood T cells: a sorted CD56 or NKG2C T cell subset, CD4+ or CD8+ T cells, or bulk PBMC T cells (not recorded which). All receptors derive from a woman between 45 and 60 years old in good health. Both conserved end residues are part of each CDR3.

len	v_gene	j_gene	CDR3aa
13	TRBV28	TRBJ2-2	CASTPHNTGELFF
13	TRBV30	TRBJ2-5	CAWSPGLAERIYF
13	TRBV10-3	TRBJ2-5	CAISGSDQETQYF
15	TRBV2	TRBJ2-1	CASRQKREGLGEQFF
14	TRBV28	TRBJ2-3	CASQGQAESDTQYF
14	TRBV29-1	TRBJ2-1	CSASGLAEYNEQFF
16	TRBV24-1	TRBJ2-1	CATSATSGVTYNEQFF
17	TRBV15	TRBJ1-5	CATSRLGGSMSNQPQHF
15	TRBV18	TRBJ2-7	CASSPIADSSYEQYF
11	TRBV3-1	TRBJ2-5	CASSQEETQYF
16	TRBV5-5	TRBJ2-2	CASSLVADLYTGELFF
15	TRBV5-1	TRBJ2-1	CASSRARGTLNEQFF
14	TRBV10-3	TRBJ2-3	CAIRKEAPGDTQYF
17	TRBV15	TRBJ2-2	CATSRAVGPRAGGELFF
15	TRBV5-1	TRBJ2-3	CASLLEAPGTDTQYF
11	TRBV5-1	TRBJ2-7	CASRAGYEQYF
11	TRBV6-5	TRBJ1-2	CASMSGGGYTF
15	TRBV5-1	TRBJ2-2	CASSSGQQITGELFF